This T cell receptor (beta chain) comes out of a study of blood T cell repertoires in COVID-19. About the research overall: Sites across the United States, Italy and Spain contributed samples from acute and convalescent COVID-19. PBMCs, B-cell-depleted T cells, or T cells provided the cDNA or gDNA that made up the material.

In the original processing: Reference gene primers were amplified, and this amplification served to estimate nucleated cell counts. Profiled with immunoSEQ multiplex PCR; TCRdb holds only in-frame clones, not every one. V and J calls and clone size are given by that table; D and trimming were obtained from the DNA. The sample has around 220,000 clones; roughly 84% are singletons. CDR3 length: 15 amino acids. Per the germline V gene, CDR1 is SGHRS and CDR2 is YFSETQ. V was clipped by 4 bases and J by 1 base, with 14 bases between them. The J gene is TRBJ1-1, the V gene TRBV5-1; TRBD1 is a possible D gene (5 bases). The receptor's source is a woman aged 40 to 55 with active or convalescent COVID-19. Sequencing used peripheral blood. CDR3 protein: CASSRSSTGNTEAFF. The CDR3 DNA is TGCGCCAGCAGCCGGAGTAGTACAGGGAACACTGAAGCTTTCTTT.